Listed here are 13 T cell receptor beta chains from one sample, sequenced in a study of OX40 agonist ivuxolimab in advanced cancers. Clones were sequenced by immunoSEQ multiplex PCR, and TCRdb holds only the in-frame ones, with some missing. Here the sample spans about 70,000 clones, 81% being singletons. The specimen comprised CD4+ or CD8+ T cells sorted from blood, sampled in a trial of the OX40 agonist ivuxolimab. The source is an adult with an advanced solid tumor such as melanoma, head and neck, liver or kidney cancer.

V usage is TRBV19 and J usage is TRBJ2-3; 9 bases are shared with TRBD2. Germline CDR1 is LNHDA and CDR2 is SQIVND (reference sequence). The CDR3 is 16 residues long. V gave up 3 bases and J gave up 5 bases; unmatched junction bases: 9. In DNA form, the CDR3 reads TGTGCCAGTAGTATTTGGGCTAGCGGGGAACAAGATACGCAGTATTTT. Its translation is CASSIWASGEQDTQYF.

This clone has more than one count but fewer than ten. The chain uses TRBV19 and TRBJ1-1; no definite D call. Germline V gene data show CDR1 as LNHDA and CDR2 as SQIVND (reference sequence). This CDR3 comprises 13 residues. Deletions cut 6 bases from V and 3 bases from J, with 11 bases between. CDR3 in DNA: TGTGCCAGTAGCAAACAAAGGTACACTGAAGCTTTCTTT. As protein: CASSKQRYTEAFF.

The V gene is TRBV14, the J gene TRBJ2-1, with 7 bases matching TRBD2. J was trimmed by 16 bases and V by 0 bases; bases with no gene match: 27. The CDR3 is 19 residues long. The germline gives CDR1 SGHDN, CDR2 FVKESK. CDR3 bases: TGTGCCAGCAGCCAAGATCGTCCCTGGGTAGCGGGTCCTTTTTCCCCGCAATTCTTC. This sequence encodes CASSQDRPWVAGPFSPQFF. Supplemented by reference TRBV14 and TRBJ2-1, the full variable domain reads EAGVTQFPSHSVIEKGQTVTLRCDPISGHDNLYWYRRVMGKEIKFLLHFVKESKQDESGMPNNRFLAERTGGTYSTLKVQPAELEDSGVYFCASSQDRPWVAGPFSPQFFGPGTRLTVL.

This chain links TRBV19 with TRBJ2-3, with D maybe TRBD2 (5 bases). Trimming left V 2 bases short and J 4 bases short, with 10 bases between. The germline V gene encodes CDR1 LNHDA and CDR2 SQIVND (reference sequence). The CDR3 extends over 14 amino acids. The CDR3 reads CASSIPRRPDTQYF. The CDR3 nucleotides are TGTGCCAGTAGTATACCCAGGAGGCCAGATACGCAGTATTTT.

The chain is built from TRBV5-1 and TRBJ2-1, with 9 bases matching TRBD2. Germline CDR1 and CDR2: SGHRS and YFSETQ. The CDR3 is 15 residues long. Trimming cost V 3 bases and J 7 bases; bases outside gene matches: 8. CDR3 DNA sequence: TGCGCCAGCAGCTGGGGAGCGGGAGGAGGGAATGAGCAGTTCTTC. Translation: CASSWGAGGGNEQFF.

The chain joins TRBV29-1 to TRBJ1-1; 12 bases map to TRBD1. The CDR3 runs to 14 residues. From germline, CDR1 is SQVTM and CDR2 ANQGSEA. The J segment lost 1 base and the V segment lost 7 bases, leaving 4 bases of the junction unmatched. The DNA of the CDR3 is TGCAGCGGGAAGGGACAGGGGGCGAACACTGAAGCTTTCTTT. Translation: CSGKGQGANTEAFF.

This chain uses TRBV19 with TRBJ1-5, with D possibly being TRBD1 (5 bases). Looked up from germline, CDR1 is LNHDA and CDR2 is SQIVND (reference sequence). The V gene lost 3 bases and the J gene lost 6 bases, with 15 bases spanning the gap. The CDR3 sequence is 15 residues long. The CDR3 nucleotides are TGTGCCAGTAGTATTCAGAGATCGGGGGTTCAGCCCCAGCATTTT. As protein: CASSIQRSGVQPQHF.

This chain uses TRBV7-9 with TRBJ2-2; TRBD1 matches 9 bases. V shed 5 bases and J 7 bases; nucleotides not matched to a gene: 8. CDR1 and CDR2 (germline): SEHNR, FQNEAQ (reference sequence). This CDR3 is 15 amino acids long. In DNA form, the CDR3 reads TGTGCCAGCAGCCCCCCGGGACAGGGCCGCGGGGAGCTGTTTTTT. Amino acids: CASSPPGQGRGELFF.

The chain couples TRBV5-1 to TRBJ2-5, with 7 bases aligning to TRBD1. Trimming took 6 bases from V and 5 from J; bases not matched to a gene: 10. CDR1 is SGHRS and CDR2 is YFSETQ in the germline V gene. The CDR3 is 14 amino acids. This CDR3 is CASKPTGSGETQYF. Here the CDR3 DNA reads TGCGCCAGCAAACCGACAGGGAGTGGCGAGACCCAGTACTTC.

The chain has TRBV19 and TRBJ2-7, with D perhaps TRBD2 (6 bases). The ends were cut back, 5 bases at V and 0 bases at J, with 8 bases in the middle. This CDR3 is built from 13 residues. Germline CDR1 reads LNHDA; CDR2 reads SQIVND (reference sequence). The CDR3 sequence is CASSRETSYEQYF. CDR3 DNA: TGTGCCAGTAGTCGGGAGACCTCCTACGAGCAGTACTTC.

The chain is built from TRBV18 and TRBJ2-7; possibly TRBD1 or TRBD2 for D (6 bases each). Trimming cost V 2 bases and J 5 bases, with 16 bases left between them. The CDR3 contains 15 residues. The germline V gene has CDR1 KGHSH and CDR2 LQKENI. CDR3 residues: CASSPSGLQGNEQYF. The CDR3 bases are TGTGCCAGCTCACCATCAGGACTACAGGGCAACGAGCAGTACTTC.

The chain recombines TRBV10-3 with TRBJ2-3; TRBD2 aligns across 7 bases. J lost 2 bases, V lost 3 bases, and 2 bases had no gene match. The CDR3 is 14 residues long. Germline CDR1 ENHRY, CDR2 SYGVKD. The CDR3 nucleotides are TGTGCCATCAGTGAAGGGACTACCACAGATACGCAGTATTTT. Its protein product is CAISEGTTTDTQYF.

V and J are TRBV6-6 and TRBJ2-7; D remains ambiguous. CDR3 length equals 14 residues. V dropped 0 bases and J dropped 7 bases, with 13 bases sitting between them. CDR1 and CDR2 (germline): MNHNY, SVGAGI (reference sequence). This CDR3 reads CASSYSSFIGEQYF. CDR3 nucleotide sequence: TGTGCCAGCAGTTACTCGAGCTTCATCGGGGAGCAGTACTTC.